A selection of T cell receptor beta chains follows, all from one sample in a study of cytomegalovirus exposure and HLA in healthy donors. TCRdb's copy holds only in-frame clones and misses some; the assay was immunoSEQ multiplex PCR. The top ten hold 10% to 11% of the sample, which has some 65,000 clones, about 70% seen once. The sample was PBMCs. Source of these receptors: a woman aged 25-40 years in good health and CMV-seronegative. The conserved cysteine and the conserved F or W are not part of the CDR3 here. Clone size is shown for a subset of rows, as once, few, many or a class of expanded clone.

J gene,V gene,clone size,CDR3 protein
TRBJ2-2,TRBV19,.,ASSITAYPGELF
TRBJ1-6,TRBV10-3,.,AISESASYNSPLH
TRBJ2-7,TRBV5-6,few,ASSRTRSRRSSYEQY
TRBJ2-7,TRBV5-1,.,ASSSRPGIYEQY
TRBJ2-1,TRBV6-5,few,ASSSYPRGPDNEQF
TRBJ1-6,TRBV6-5,few,ASSTTGAFSPLH
TRBJ1-1,TRBV30,few,AWSVTVTGVGGAF
TRBJ1-1,TRBV18,once,ASSPERQFEAF
TRBJ2-3,TRBV18,.,ASSSGLAGSGDTQY
TRBJ1-3,TRBV7-2,.,ASSLDGGSGNTIY
TRBJ2-1,TRBV5-6,.,ASSLGPAGDEQF
TRBJ1-3,TRBV4-2,.,ASSPTGRSSGNTIY
TRBJ2-3,TRBV25-1,few,ASSGLEGTDTQY
TRBJ1-5,TRBV2,.,ASRSRTGGSIWPQH
TRBJ2-1,TRBV5-1,few,ASSLVSGSSYNEQF
TRBJ1-1,TRBV4-1,.,ASSQDSRGVMDTEAF
TRBJ1-3,TRBV5-1,.,ASSLAGTGGGNTIY
TRBJ1-4,TRBV5-1,medium-sized,ASSWTGESATNEKLF
TRBJ1-6,TRBV7-8,.,ASSPDYGMRSPLH
TRBJ1-1,TRBV19,.,ASRPGERVFTEAF
TRBJ1-1,TRBV5-1,.,ASFEGLGQPNTEAF
TRBJ2-7,TRBV5-1,.,ASSLTQGPYEQY
TRBJ1-6,TRBV4-2,once,ASSQDRQDRGPPLH
TRBJ2-3,TRBV11-3,once,ASSSGGVTDTQY
TRBJ2-3,TRBV7-2,.,ASSLRLRVSTDTQY
TRBJ2-4,TRBV2,.,ASSDPLRGGNIQY
TRBJ2-7,TRBV7-9,.,ASSPLGQRNLYEQY
TRBJ2-2,TRBV19,.,ASSITQNTGELF
TRBJ2-5,TRBV28,few,ASRTGGLEETQY
TRBJ1-2,TRBV2,.,ASSNYLDRRTINYGYT
TRBJ1-6,TRBV28,.,ASSDTRGYNSPLH
TRBJ1-2,TRBV2,.,ASSAGQALSGYT
TRBJ2-7,TRBV14,.,ASSLGSGGPYEQY
TRBJ2-5,TRBV5-4,.,ASSLVGQGGETQY
TRBJ2-6,TRBV5-1,few,ASSSGTGPSGANVLT
TRBJ2-7,TRBV21-1,.,ASRDSSYEQY
TRBJ1-1,TRBV7-9,.,ASSLVQKNTEAF
TRBJ2-1,TRBV6-4,.,ASSVAPGLFNEQF
TRBJ2-7,TRBV7-7,.,ASSLAPSVIGQHYEQY
TRBJ2-3,TRBV30,.,AWSVLAGLDTQY
TRBJ2-3,TRBV4-1,.,ASSPSGGSTDTQY
TRBJ1-5,TRBV19,.,ASTRTGSNQPQH
TRBJ2-3,TRBV2,.,ASRARTPGEAADTQY
TRBJ2-3,TRBV7-8,once,ASSPRGTRGGRDTQY
TRBJ1-2,TRBV27,once,ASRPGLGYGYT
TRBJ2-1,TRBV7-6,.,ASSPGLGDEQF
TRBJ1-1,TRBV19,.,ASTPTGPNTEAF
TRBJ2-7,TRBV28,.,ASSPPRGGVYEQY
TRBJ1-4,TRBV4-2,.,ASSQGGLGEKLF
TRBJ2-1,TRBV13,.,ASSLSGRGYNEQF